Listed below are T cell receptor beta chains from one sample, sequenced in a study of neoadjuvant anti-PD-1 for oral cavity cancer. The protocol was immunoSEQ multiplex PCR, while the TCRdb copy is restricted to in-frame clones and leaves out a portion. The sample includes about 15,000 clones, under 75% of them seen just once. The source was PBMCs, collected before nivolumab (anti-PD-1) treatment. These receptor sequences come from a person between 40 and 80 years old with oral cavity squamous cell carcinoma. CDR3s include the opening cysteine and the closing phenylalanine or tryptophan. D genes are given only for firm matches. Expanded clones are given a class, and other clones once, few, many or no size at all.

>few|-|15|TRBV27|TRBJ2-7
CASRSTSTISYEQYF
TGTGCCAGCAGATCGACTAGTACCATCTCCTACGAGCAGTACTTC
>once|-|13|TRBV11-3|TRBJ2-2
CASSFQGGGELFF
TGTGCCAGCAGCTTCCAGGGCGGCGGGGAGCTGTTTTTT
>-|TRBD1|13|TRBV10-2|TRBJ1-5
CASTGQAGQPQHF
TGCGCCAGCACTGGACAGGCGGGCCAGCCCCAGCATTTT
>-|-|11|TRBV29-1|TRBJ2-7
CSVVGLYEQYF
TGCAGCGTTGTGGGACTTTACGAGCAGTACTTC
>-|TRBD1|15|TRBV5-6|TRBJ2-7
CASSRYSRGSDEQYF
TGTGCCAGCAGCCGCTATAGCAGGGGGTCTGACGAGCAGTACTTC
>-|-|15|TRBV4-1|TRBJ2-2
CASSQGDRTAVELFF
TGCGCCAGCAGCCAAGGAGACAGGACCGCGGTGGAGCTGTTTTTT
>-|-|13|TRBV19|TRBJ1-3
CASRAQERNTIYF
TGTGCCAGCCGGGCCCAAGAGAGAAACACCATATATTTT
>-|-|14|TRBV30|TRBJ2-5
CAWSLTGRGETQYF
TGTGCCTGGAGTCTCACAGGGCGAGGGGAGACCCAGTACTTC
>few|TRBD2|16|TRBV19|TRBJ2-3
CASSLLVAGGGDTQYF
TGTGCCAGTAGTCTATTGGTAGCGGGAGGAGGAGATACGCAGTATTTT
>-|TRBD1|14|TRBV5-1|TRBJ2-7
CASSEGTGTYEQYF
TGCGCCAGCAGCGAGGGGACAGGGACCTACGAGCAGTACTTC
>-|TRBD1|13|TRBV29-1|TRBJ1-1
CSVDGDRDTEAFF
TGCAGCGTTGATGGGGACAGGGACACTGAAGCTTTCTTT
>-|-|13|TRBV6-5|TRBJ2-1
CASSYSPDNEQFF
TGTGCCAGCAGTTACTCCCCGGACAATGAGCAGTTCTTC
>-|-|12|TRBV28|TRBJ2-5
CASSGGDETQYF
TGTGCCAGCAGCGGGGGAGACGAGACCCAGTACTTC
>-|TRBD2|13|TRBV5-4|TRBJ2-1
CASSYPERGEQFF
TGTGCCAGCAGCTACCCCGAGCGGGGTGAGCAGTTCTTC
>-|-|17|TRBV7-9|TRBJ1-1
CASSLEGGWGLDTEAFF
TGTGCCAGCAGCTTAGAAGGCGGCTGGGGGCTGGACACTGAAGCTTTCTTT
>-|TRBD1|15|TRBV6-5|TRBJ2-7
CASSYIDRDPYEQYF
TGTGCCAGCAGTTACATCGACAGGGATCCCTACGAGCAGTACTTC
>few|-|12|TRBV9|TRBJ2-3
CASSGNTDTQYF
TGTGCCAGCAGCGGAAACACAGATACGCAGTATTTT
>-|TRBD2|16|TRBV29-1|TRBJ2-5
CSVEVGTSGHQETQYF
TGCAGCGTTGAAGTAGGGACTAGCGGGCACCAAGAGACCCAGTACTTC
>-|TRBD2|14|TRBV7-2|TRBJ2-5
CASSLGGFQETQYF
TGTGCCAGCAGCCTGGGGGGGTTCCAAGAGACCCAGTACTTC
>-|-|13|TRBV5-1|TRBJ1-1
CASSLVRNTEAFF
TGCGCCAGCAGCTTGGTCAGGAACACTGAAGCTTTCTTT
>few|-|16|TRBV5-6|TRBJ1-1
CASSLAYGGRVTEAFF
TGTGCCAGCAGCTTGGCCTACGGGGGGCGGGTGACTGAAGCTTTCTTT
>-|-|11|TRBV20-1|TRBJ2-5
CSALGGETQYF
TGCAGTGCTTTGGGCGGTGAGACCCAGTACTTC
>-|-|16|TRBV5-8|TRBJ2-7
CASRSSIRTATYEQYF
TGTGCCAGCAGGTCCTCAATCCGGACAGCAACCTACGAGCAGTACTTC
>-|-|13|TRBV5-4|TRBJ2-1
CASSLPAGNEQFF
TGTGCCAGCAGCTTGCCAGCGGGCAATGAGCAGTTCTTC
>once|-|12|TRBV30|TRBJ1-2
CARDARGMGYTF
TGTGCCCGGGACGCCCGGGGGATGGGCTACACCTTC
>-|-|15|TRBV27|TRBJ2-3
CASSSPTVNADTQYF
TGTGCCAGCAGTTCCCCAACGGTAAACGCAGATACGCAGTATTTT
>-|TRBD1|14|TRBV13|TRBJ2-7
CASSARDRDYEQYF
TGTGCCAGCAGCGCCCGGGACAGGGACTACGAGCAGTACTTC
>few|TRBD1|17|TRBV2|TRBJ1-5
CASTGTGGSYSNQPQHF
TGTGCCAGCACCGGGACAGGGGGTTCCTATAGCAATCAGCCCCAGCATTTT
>-|TRBD1|14|TRBV5-4|TRBJ2-3
CASSSQGAGDTQYF
TGTGCCAGCAGCTCACAGGGGGCAGGAGATACGCAGTATTTT
>-|-|15|TRBV11-2|TRBJ2-7
CASSVRRASSYEQYF
TGTGCCAGCAGCGTTCGCAGAGCTTCCTCCTACGAGCAGTACTTC
>-|TRBD2|16|TRBV7-8|TRBJ2-7
CASSSHSGRWAYEQYF
TGTGCCAGCAGCTCTCATAGCGGGAGGTGGGCCTACGAGCAGTACTTC
>-|-|15|TRBV7-8|TRBJ1-1
CASSLGALGNTEAFF
TGTGCCAGCAGCTTAGGGGCCCTCGGGAACACTGAAGCTTTCTTT
>-|-|14|TRBV4-1|TRBJ1-5
CASSQVAGGGAQHF
TGCGCCAGCAGCCAAGTGGCGGGTGGGGGAGCCCAGCATTTT
>few|-|13|TRBV27|TRBJ2-7
CASRLGHLYEQYF
TGTGCCAGCAGACTGGGACACTTATACGAGCAGTACTTC
>-|-|10|TRBV20-1|TRBJ2-7
CSARPSEQYF
TGCAGTGCTCGCCCCTCTGAGCAGTACTTC
>once|-|15|TRBV5-1|TRBJ2-5
CASSLGQGGTETQYF
TGCGCCAGCAGCTTAGGACAGGGAGGGACAGAGACCCAGTACTTC
>-|TRBD2|14|TRBV19|TRBJ2-7
CASTPSGRRYEQYF
TGTGCCAGTACCCCTAGCGGGAGGAGGTACGAGCAGTACTTC
>-|TRBD2|18|TRBV5-5|TRBJ2-7
CASSYLAGPADPSYEQYF
TGTGCCAGCAGCTACCTAGCGGGACCTGCTGATCCTTCCTACGAGCAGTACTTC
>once|-|14|TRBV9|TRBJ1-4
CASSPPGFREKLFF
TGTGCCAGCAGCCCTCCGGGGTTTAGGGAAAAACTGTTTTTT
>few|TRBD2|15|TRBV7-8|TRBJ2-2
CASSPAGGSTGELFF
TGTGCCAGCAGCCCAGCGGGAGGCAGCACCGGGGAGCTGTTTTTT
>-|TRBD1|15|TRBV27|TRBJ2-7
CASSFGTASSYEQYF
TGTGCCAGCAGTTTCGGGACAGCGAGCTCCTACGAGCAGTACTTC
>-|-|12|TRBV10-3|TRBJ1-5
CAIGEANQPQHF
TGTGCCATCGGGGAGGCCAATCAGCCCCAGCATTTT
>-|-|14|TRBV15|TRBJ2-3
CATSRDSGTDTQYF
TGTGCCACCAGCAGAGATTCCGGCACAGATACGCAGTATTTT
>-|-|13|TRBV12-5|TRBJ1-1
CASGLNSGTEAFF
TGTGCTAGTGGTTTGAATTCTGGCACTGAAGCTTTCTTT
>-|TRBD1|14|TRBV5-6|TRBJ2-7
CASSYGTGPYEQYF
TGTGCCAGCAGCTACGGGACAGGTCCCTACGAGCAGTACTTC
>-|-|18|TRBV6-1|TRBJ1-1
CASSELLTSQAWSTEAFF
TGTGCCAGCAGTGAACTTCTTACTTCACAGGCCTGGAGCACTGAAGCTTTCTTT
>-|-|12|TRBV5-4|TRBJ1-2
CASSLTGYGYTF
TGTGCCAGCAGCTTAACAGGGTATGGCTACACCTTC
>-|-|14|TRBV28|TRBJ2-5
CASSSTGGQETQYF
TGTGCCAGCAGTTCGACAGGAGGACAAGAGACCCAGTACTTC
>-|-|15|TRBV25-1|TRBJ2-1
CASSGLALYYNEQFF
TGTGCCAGCAGTGGGCTAGCGCTCTATTACAATGAGCAGTTCTTC
>-|TRBD1|14|TRBV7-9|TRBJ2-7
CASSPRDSKYEQYF
TGTGCCAGCAGCCCCCGGGACAGCAAATACGAGCAGTACTTC
>-|-|16|TRBV6-5|TRBJ1-2
CASSSKPPGHLRGYTF
TGTGCCAGCAGTTCGAAACCCCCCGGACACCTCCGGGGCTACACCTTC
>-|TRBD1|15|TRBV7-2|TRBJ2-5
CASSTQTGAVLSQYF
TGTGCCAGCAGCACCCAGACAGGGGCGGTGTTGTCCCAGTACTTC
>-|TRBD1|17|TRBV4-2|TRBJ2-7
CASSQERRDRGTNEQYF
TGTGCCAGCAGCCAAGAACGCCGGGACAGGGGAACGAACGAGCAGTACTTC
>-|-|15|TRBV10-1|TRBJ1-1
CASSERGRMNTEAFF
TGCGCCAGCAGTGAGAGAGGGCGGATGAACACTGAAGCTTTCTTT
>few|TRBD2|16|TRBV14|TRBJ2-3
CASSHLAGGSRDTQYF
TGTGCCAGCAGCCATCTAGCGGGAGGGTCACGAGATACGCAGTATTTT
>-|-|18|TRBV2|TRBJ1-3
CASSERGNQLRSGNTIYF
TGTGCCAGCAGTGAAAGGGGAAATCAGCTGCGCTCTGGAAACACCATATATTTT